This T cell receptor (beta chain) stems from a study of post-analysis software for immune sequencing data. Study information: Relapsing-remitting, secondary progressive and progressive-relapsing forms made up the multiple sclerosis disease courses.

General observations from the study: Samples from one preparation batch, clustered by F measure, grouped strongly together. For normalized Chao1 diversity, multiple sclerosis patients scored significantly lower than controls did. Roughly five TRBV segments appeared more often in patients than in controls, and TRBV5-6, TRBV5-1 and TRBV20-1 were among these.

This clonotype showed up just a few times. Its antigen is still unknown. Germline assignment: CDR1 ENHRY and CDR2 SYGVKD. This CDR3 has 12 amino acids. Unique molecular identifiers were built into the TCR beta cDNA libraries. T cells, about 0.95 to 11 million of them, yielded about 500,000 cDNA molecules. TCRdb re-called the PCR reads through MiXCR, storing one row per CDR3 protein. The sample records around 770,000 distinct CDR3 sequences, roughly 50% being singletons. This TCR was sampled from a girl under 18 with multiple sclerosis. The genes are TRBV10-3 and TRBJ2-5; TRBD1 matches at 7 bases. TRBJ2-7 matches the DNA end more closely, so the J call is doubtful. What was sequenced was blood. CDR3 protein: CATGTEGNEQYF. The CDR3 DNA sequence: TGTGCCACCGGGACAGAAGGGAACGAGCAGTACTTC.